A selection of T cell receptor beta chains follows, all from one sample in a study of blood T cell repertoires in COVID-19. Produced via immunoSEQ multiplex PCR; TCRdb's table is partial and in-frame only. The sample has some 200,000 clones, over 70% seen once. The source material was peripheral blood. Receptors were obtained from a woman between 65 and 79 years old with acute or convalescent COVID-19. CDR3s include the opening cysteine and the closing phenylalanine or tryptophan. A D gene is named only where the DNA matches it firmly. A row's size may be missing; if present it is once, few, many or a size class.

clone size: -; V gene: TRBV5-1; J gene: TRBJ1-1; D gene: TRBD1; CDR3 DNA: TGCGCCAGCAGCCCCCTACAGGGGCCTTACACTGAAGCTTTCTTT; CDR3 protein: CASSPLQGPYTEAFF
clone size: -; V gene: TRBV19; J gene: TRBJ1-2; D gene: -; CDR3 DNA: TGTGCCAGTAGTCCGCGGACGCCTACGGGGGGCTACACCTTC; CDR3 protein: CASSPRTPTGGYTF
clone size: -; V gene: TRBV7-9; J gene: TRBJ2-7; D gene: TRBD2; CDR3 DNA: TGTGCCAGCAGCTTATCACTCCTCGCCGGGAGGCACTCCTACGAGCAGTACTTC; CDR3 protein: CASSLSLLAGRHSYEQYF
clone size: -; V gene: TRBV19; J gene: TRBJ1-1; D gene: -; CDR3 DNA: TGTGCCAGTAGTATTTCTCCCCTGGGAGGCACTGAAGCTTTCTTT; CDR3 protein: CASSISPLGGTEAFF
clone size: -; V gene: TRBV5-1; J gene: TRBJ1-4; D gene: TRBD1; CDR3 DNA: TGCGCCAGCAGCCGACGACAGGGGATGCCGAATGAAAAACTGTTTTTT; CDR3 protein: CASSRRQGMPNEKLFF
clone size: few; V gene: TRBV7-2; J gene: TRBJ2-2; D gene: TRBD2; CDR3 DNA: TGTGCCAGCGGACTAGCGGGAGGTTTCGGGGAGCTGTTTTTT; CDR3 protein: CASGLAGGFGELFF
clone size: -; V gene: TRBV5-6; J gene: TRBJ2-1; D gene: -; CDR3 DNA: TGTGCCAGCAGCCCATGGCACCTCAATGAGCAGTTCTTC; CDR3 protein: CASSPWHLNEQFF
clone size: -; V gene: TRBV2; J gene: TRBJ1-2; D gene: TRBD1; CDR3 DNA: TGTGCCAGCAGCCCCGGGACAGGGGTCGGCTACACCTTC; CDR3 protein: CASSPGTGVGYTF
clone size: -; V gene: TRBV5-8; J gene: TRBJ2-1; D gene: TRBD2; CDR3 DNA: TGTGCCAGCAGCTTGAGGGGAGGGGCCGGTGGGGACCAGTTCTTC; CDR3 protein: CASSLRGGAGGDQFF
clone size: -; V gene: TRBV5-1; J gene: TRBJ2-1; D gene: TRBD2; CDR3 DNA: TGCGCCAGCAGCTTGACAGGGGTGGTAGCGGGAGGCCGGCCGGGGTTAAATGAGCAGTTCTTC; CDR3 protein: CASSLTGVVAGGRPGLNEQFF
clone size: -; V gene: TRBV5-1; J gene: TRBJ2-2; D gene: TRBD1; CDR3 DNA: TGCGCCAGCAGCCCGGCCGGGACAGAGAACACCGGGGAGCTGTTTTTT; CDR3 protein: CASSPAGTENTGELFF
clone size: once; V gene: TRBV6-1; J gene: TRBJ1-2; D gene: TRBD1; CDR3 DNA: TGTGCCAGCAGTGAAGTGGCAGGGGGCGCGTATGGCTACACCTTC; CDR3 protein: CASSEVAGGAYGYTF
clone size: few; V gene: TRBV27; J gene: TRBJ2-1; D gene: -; CDR3 DNA: TGTGCCAGCAGACCAAACAAATACAATGAGCAGTTCTTC; CDR3 protein: CASRPNKYNEQFF
clone size: -; V gene: TRBV28; J gene: TRBJ1-1; D gene: TRBD1; CDR3 DNA: TGTGCCAGCAGTGGTCGGGACAGGATGAACACTGAAGCTTTCTTT; CDR3 protein: CASSGRDRMNTEAFF
clone size: -; V gene: TRBV19; J gene: TRBJ2-3; D gene: TRBD1; CDR3 DNA: TGTGCCAGTAGTAGGGGACAGGCCGGGGTAGATACGCAGTATTTT; CDR3 protein: CASSRGQAGVDTQYF
clone size: -; V gene: TRBV24-1; J gene: TRBJ2-1; D gene: TRBD2; CDR3 DNA: TGTGCCACCAGTGATTTGCGCCCAGCGGGAGACCATGAGCAGTTCTTC; CDR3 protein: CATSDLRPAGDHEQFF
clone size: many; V gene: TRBV30; J gene: TRBJ1-6; D gene: TRBD1; CDR3 DNA: TGTGCCTGCCATGACAGGGGATCCTATAATTCACCCCTCCACTTT; CDR3 protein: CACHDRGSYNSPLHF
clone size: -; V gene: TRBV5-6; J gene: TRBJ1-1; D gene: TRBD1; CDR3 DNA: TGTGCCAGCAGCCTTAGGCTTAGGACAGGGGAAGCTTTCTTT; CDR3 protein: CASSLRLRTGEAFF
clone size: -; V gene: TRBV5-1; J gene: TRBJ1-3; D gene: -; CDR3 DNA: TGCGCCAGCAGCCTCTGGCCAGACCCCGGGAACACCATATATTTT; CDR3 protein: CASSLWPDPGNTIYF
clone size: -; V gene: TRBV27; J gene: TRBJ1-1; D gene: TRBD1; CDR3 DNA: TGTGCCAGCAGTTTCCGGACAGGGGGAACTGAAGCTTTCTTT; CDR3 protein: CASSFRTGGTEAFF
clone size: -; V gene: TRBV6-5; J gene: TRBJ2-7; D gene: -; CDR3 DNA: TGTGCCAGCAGGCTGGACACCTACGAGCAGTACTTC; CDR3 protein: CASRLDTYEQYF
clone size: -; V gene: TRBV7-9; J gene: TRBJ2-2; D gene: TRBD1; CDR3 DNA: TGTGCCAGCAGCTACAGGGGAGATACCGGGGAGCTGTTTTTT; CDR3 protein: CASSYRGDTGELFF
clone size: -; V gene: TRBV28; J gene: TRBJ2-1; D gene: TRBD2; CDR3 DNA: TGTGCCAGCAGTTTAAGTCTAGCGGGAGTGGCTGAGCAGTTCTTC; CDR3 protein: CASSLSLAGVAEQFF
clone size: -; V gene: TRBV28; J gene: TRBJ2-7; D gene: TRBD1; CDR3 DNA: TGTGCCAGCAGTACCAATCCGGGACAGGGATCCTACGAGCAGTACTTC; CDR3 protein: CASSTNPGQGSYEQYF
clone size: -; V gene: TRBV28; J gene: TRBJ2-6; D gene: -; CDR3 DNA: TGTGCCAGCAGTTCGGTCTCTGGGGCCAACGTCCTGACTTTC; CDR3 protein: CASSSVSGANVLTF
clone size: -; V gene: TRBV9; J gene: TRBJ2-2; D gene: -; CDR3 DNA: TGTGCCAGCAGCGTAGGGCCGAACACCGGGGAACTGTTTTTT; CDR3 protein: CASSVGPNTGELFF
clone size: -; V gene: TRBV7-2; J gene: TRBJ2-7; D gene: -; CDR3 DNA: TGTGCCAGCAGCTTAGTCTCCGGGTCCTATTATTACGAGCAGTACTTC; CDR3 protein: CASSLVSGSYYYEQYF
clone size: -; V gene: TRBV20-1; J gene: TRBJ2-1; D gene: TRBD2; CDR3 DNA: TGCAGTGCTAGTCCGCTAGCGGGAGGGCACTACAATGAGCAGTTCTTC; CDR3 protein: CSASPLAGGHYNEQFF
clone size: -; V gene: TRBV5-1; J gene: TRBJ2-3; D gene: -; CDR3 DNA: TGCGCCAGCAGCAACGGGAGTTTGGGAACAGATACGCAGTATTTT; CDR3 protein: CASSNGSLGTDTQYF
clone size: -; V gene: TRBV27; J gene: TRBJ1-4; D gene: TRBD1; CDR3 DNA: TGTGCCAGCAGCCAACAGGGGTGGGAAAAACTGTTTTTT; CDR3 protein: CASSQQGWEKLFF
clone size: few; V gene: TRBV4-1; J gene: TRBJ1-2; D gene: -; CDR3 DNA: TGCGCCAGCAGCTTTGAACAGGGCAACTATGGCTACACCTTC; CDR3 protein: CASSFEQGNYGYTF
clone size: -; V gene: TRBV27; J gene: TRBJ1-2; D gene: -; CDR3 DNA: TGTGCCAGCAGTCTAACGTACTCTAACTATGGCTACACCTTC; CDR3 protein: CASSLTYSNYGYTF
clone size: -; V gene: TRBV5-4; J gene: TRBJ2-7; D gene: TRBD2; CDR3 DNA: TGTGCCAGCAGCAGAGGACTAGCCTACGAGCAGTACTTC; CDR3 protein: CASSRGLAYEQYF
clone size: -; V gene: TRBV18; J gene: TRBJ1-5; D gene: -; CDR3 DNA: TGTGCCAGCTCACCTTTACAGGGTGGTCAGCCCCAGCATTTT; CDR3 protein: CASSPLQGGQPQHF
clone size: -; V gene: TRBV19; J gene: TRBJ2-1; D gene: TRBD2; CDR3 DNA: TGTGCCAGTAGTATAGGGTCGGGGGGGAATTCGAATGAGCAGTTCTTC; CDR3 protein: CASSIGSGGNSNEQFF
clone size: -; V gene: TRBV5-1; J gene: TRBJ2-7; D gene: TRBD2; CDR3 DNA: TGCGCCAGCAGCCCACTAGCGTCGAGCTACGAGCAGTACTTC; CDR3 protein: CASSPLASSYEQYF
clone size: -; V gene: TRBV7-2; J gene: TRBJ1-2; D gene: -; CDR3 DNA: TGTGCCAGCAGCTTACTAACAGGGTACGGCTACACCTTC; CDR3 protein: CASSLLTGYGYTF
clone size: -; V gene: TRBV5-1; J gene: TRBJ2-5; D gene: -; CDR3 DNA: TGCGCCAGCAGAAGGGGTACAGGGATGTGGGAGACCCAGTACTTC; CDR3 protein: CASRRGTGMWETQYF
clone size: -; V gene: TRBV3-1/TRBV3-2; J gene: TRBJ1-1; D gene: -; CDR3 DNA: TGTGCCAGCAGCCCCTCGGGCGGGACTGAAGCTTTCTTT; CDR3 protein: CASSPSGGTEAFF
clone size: few; V gene: TRBV2; J gene: TRBJ1-4; D gene: -; CDR3 DNA: TGTGCCAGCAGTGAATACATTGCAACTAATGAAAAACTGTTTTTT; CDR3 protein: CASSEYIATNEKLFF
clone size: few; V gene: TRBV6-5; J gene: TRBJ2-7; D gene: -; CDR3 DNA: -; CDR3 protein: CASILGGAIYEQYF
clone size: -; V gene: TRBV5-1; J gene: TRBJ2-1; D gene: -; CDR3 DNA: TGCGCCAGCAGCTTGGAGGGGTCTGCCTACAATGAGCAGTTCTTC; CDR3 protein: CASSLEGSAYNEQFF
clone size: few; V gene: TRBV6-5; J gene: TRBJ2-7; D gene: TRBD2; CDR3 DNA: TGTGCCAGCAGGCCAGCGGGAGGAGGGGCCCACGAGCAGTACTTC; CDR3 protein: CASRPAGGGAHEQYF
clone size: -; V gene: TRBV7-2; J gene: TRBJ2-7; D gene: TRBD2; CDR3 DNA: TGTGCCAGCAGCTTTGACGGGAGGGGCGAGCAGTACTTC; CDR3 protein: CASSFDGRGEQYF
clone size: once; V gene: TRBV7-9; J gene: TRBJ2-5; D gene: TRBD2; CDR3 DNA: TGTGCCACCGGGGGCGGGGGGCGAGAGACCCAGTACTTC; CDR3 protein: CATGGGGRETQYF
clone size: -; V gene: TRBV9; J gene: TRBJ2-7; D gene: TRBD2; CDR3 DNA: TGTGCCAGCAGCGCCCGGGGGGCGGGAGGGAGTCACGAGCAGTACTTC; CDR3 protein: CASSARGAGGSHEQYF
clone size: -; V gene: TRBV12-5; J gene: TRBJ1-2; D gene: -; CDR3 DNA: TGTGCTAGTGGTTTCGCAGGGAATTATGGCTACACCTTC; CDR3 protein: CASGFAGNYGYTF
clone size: -; V gene: TRBV23-1; J gene: TRBJ1-4; D gene: TRBD1; CDR3 DNA: TGCGCCAGCACCCCCCCGGAGGTGACAGGGGGAAAGGATGAAAAACTGTTTTTT; CDR3 protein: CASTPPEVTGGKDEKLFF
clone size: -; V gene: TRBV5-1; J gene: TRBJ1-2; D gene: -; CDR3 DNA: TGCGCCAGCAGCATCTCACAGGGAACCTGGAACTATGGCTACACCTTC; CDR3 protein: CASSISQGTWNYGYTF
clone size: -; V gene: TRBV29-1; J gene: TRBJ2-1; D gene: -; CDR3 DNA: TGCAGCGTTGAAGTTTGGGACTCCAATGAGCAGTTCTTC; CDR3 protein: CSVEVWDSNEQFF
clone size: -; V gene: TRBV19; J gene: TRBJ1-4; D gene: TRBD1; CDR3 DNA: TGTGCCAGTAGCCCGACAGGGGCAACTAATGAAAAACTGTTTTTT; CDR3 protein: CASSPTGATNEKLFF
clone size: -; V gene: TRBV24-1; J gene: TRBJ2-5; D gene: TRBD1; CDR3 DNA: TGTGCCACCAGCCCGACAGGGTTCCAAGAGACCCAGTACTTC; CDR3 protein: CATSPTGFQETQYF
clone size: -; V gene: TRBV29-1; J gene: TRBJ1-1; D gene: TRBD1; CDR3 DNA: TGCAGCGTTGCACAGGGGATGAACACTGAAGCTTTCTTT; CDR3 protein: CSVAQGMNTEAFF
clone size: -; V gene: TRBV28; J gene: TRBJ2-7; D gene: -; CDR3 DNA: TGTGCCAGCAGTCTACAGGGCCCGTACGAGCAGTACTTC; CDR3 protein: CASSLQGPYEQYF
clone size: -; V gene: TRBV3-1/TRBV3-2; J gene: TRBJ1-3; D gene: -; CDR3 DNA: TGTGCCAGCAGCGCACAGGGAGACTCTGGAAACACCATATATTTT; CDR3 protein: CASSAQGDSGNTIYF